This TCR beta chain was recovered during a study of OX40 agonist ivuxolimab in advanced cancers. Findings and limits, study-wide: Patients with a partial response at 0.1-3.0 mg/kg had among the lowest clonal expansion. Normalized expansion of T-cell clones was also low for some nonresponders.

About this clone itself: Its antigen is not known.

Assay: immunoSEQ multiplex PCR; the TCRdb copy retains only in-frame clones and omits some. The sample holds 73,000 or so clones, 70% to 90% seen once. This CDR3 contains 14 residues. Trimming removed 4 bases from V and 6 bases from J; junction bases left unmatched: 7. Per the germline V gene, CDR1 is SGHRS and CDR2 is YFSETQ. The chain carries TRBV5-1 and TRBJ2-3, with 8 bases that match TRBD1. The clonotype originates from an adult with an advanced solid tumor such as melanoma, head and neck, liver or kidney cancer. Sample: CD4+ or CD8+ T cells sorted from blood, taken in a trial of the OX40 agonist ivuxolimab. CDR3 sequence (DNA): TGCGCCAGCAGCATACAGACAGGGGTTGATACGCAGTATTTT. Protein sequence: CASSIQTGVDTQYF.